The source of this T cell receptor beta chain is a study of identical twins (dated by TCRdb to 2016 to 2017). In terms of the full investigation: To test whether fetal clonotypes persist, this study deep-sequenced TCR alpha and beta repertoires from monozygotic twins, from unrelated adults of various ages, and from cord blood. To rule out contamination, the twin experiments were replicated at different times with different library preparation protocols.

Concerning this clonotype itself: The antigen it binds to is not known. It has no much larger one-base neighbor in the sample; base qualities were not kept.

Every donor was a healthy Caucasian. The twin cohort comprised three pairs of female monozygotic twins, all aged roughly 18 to 30 years. CD4+ and CD8+ T cell populations were isolated with positive isolation kits from Invitrogen. From a lookup of the germline V gene (reference sequence), CDR1 and CDR2 are SEHNR and FQNEAQ. V is clipped by 1 base and J by 5 bases, and the sequence between their germline boundaries is 11 bases long. CDR3 length: 14 amino acids, cysteine to phenylalanine. Only the CDR3 part of the read is kept: 42 bases, read in frame from the first base. Library prep was done by 5' RACE. TCRdb lists the instrument as Illumina HiSeq 2000. Template switching added a universal primer binding site, and the final cDNA carried a unique molecular identifier that allowed TCR cDNA molecules to be counted accurately. Specific primers in the conserved constant-segment region were used to synthesize first-strand cDNA for the TCR alpha and beta chains. To control for contamination, every cDNA library carried two barcodes: a SMART-Mk sample barcode plus Illumina barcodes. TruSeq adapter sequences, together with Illumina sample barcodes, were added in two successive PCR steps. The TCR alpha and beta cDNA libraries were sequenced on the Illumina HiSeq platform using custom primers. The authors' pipeline ran thus. MiGEC was used to process raw reads and extract unique molecular identifiers, and MiXCR was used to find CDR3 positions. For each individual, recombination models were inferred using an EM algorithm with the repgenHMM and IGoR tools. The analysis of shared clonotypes was done with the tcR package in R, with sharing normalized by the product of cloneset sizes. To study raw recombination without the effects of thymic and clonal selection, out-of-frame nonproductive sequences were analyzed. The raw public reads went through TCRdb reprocessing: fastp at Q25, MiXCR clone calling, in-frame beta chains kept. Records with the same CDR3 protein are collapsed into one entry carrying the most frequent genes and DNA. The V and J calls were not made by the authors but by TCRdb's processing. The sample contains approximately 190,000 distinct CDR3 sequences, roughly 15% of them found a single time. The ten biggest clones cover about 38% of the sample.

General study outcomes and caveats: Compared with coincidental sharing between unrelated individuals, out-of-frame TCR alpha sequences shared between twins showed an excess of sequences with low generation probability. In monozygotic twins, recombination models systematically underestimated out-of-frame TCR alpha sharing, but the models matched the sharing seen between unrelated individuals. Fewer insertions were carried by abundant cord blood beta clonotypes; a weaker similar trend was observed in young adult naive repertoires, while no such trend was observed in memory repertoires. Invariant T cells such as MAIT and iNKT could partly confound zero-insertion analyses, though diverse VJ usage argued against this for most clonotypes. The excess sharing between twins in beta out-of-frame sequences was weaker because fewer shared sequences reduced the signal-to-noise ratio. Because the same donors could not be followed over many years, the conclusions depended on cross-sectional statistical analysis.

The sample was also linked to a second study, of T cells expressing NK-cell markers. Reported in the second study: TCR beta-chain repertoires were profiled in sorted CD3+CD56+NKG2C+, CD3+CD56+NKG2C- and CD3+CD56-NKG2C+ T-cell subsets from roughly eight donors. Among the eight sequenced donors, seven were HCMV-seropositive and one was HCMV-seronegative. In several experiments an anti-gammadeltaTCR antibody was added to restrict sorting to alphabetaTCR-expressing T cells. In over 5 donors, the dominant CD3+CD56+NKG2C+ clonotypes were among the top 10 CD8+ clonotypes and accounted for about 1.0-7.0% of CD8+ T cells. Those dominant clonotypes were again the most abundant among CD3+CD56-NKG2C+ cells in a handful of donors, at about 28.3-65%. It remained unclear whether the expanded NKG2C-expressing T cell clones were specific for HCMV antigens. All eight donors whose samples were sequenced were randomly selected healthy volunteers, three of them men and five women. HCMV serostatus was determined by detecting HCMV-specific IgG in serum with a commercial ELISA kit. Reads were demultiplexed and grouped by UMI with MIGEC, and clonotypes were assembled and quantified with MiTCR. Only TCR cDNA sequences supported by at least two reads were kept to exclude erroneous sequences. The tcR package was used for downstream repertoire analysis, with clonotypes matched between fractions based on CDR3 nucleotide sequence plus V segment. VDJmatch was used to annotate antigen specificity against VDJdb, with one amino acid substitution in CDR3 allowed.

The chain joins TRBV7-9 to TRBJ2-5; the D segment may tentatively be TRBD1 or TRBD2, each giving 5 matched bases. The clonotype originates from a woman aged 18-29 years in good health. The sequencing input was CD8+ T cells sorted from blood. The sequenced DNA is TGTGCCAGCAGCTTAGGGGACGGCACGGAGACCCAGTACTTC. Translated, this is CASSLGDGTETQYF.